This T cell receptor (beta chain) comes out of a study of T-cell reconstitution after alpha-beta-depleted transplantation in children. Germline lookup yields CDR1 LGHNA and CDR2 YNFKEQ. The CDR3 sequence is 16 residues long. The junction had 6 bases not matched to a gene; V was cut back by 0 bases and J by 2 bases. This clonotype is large. Unique molecular identifiers were used to barcode this TCRbeta library. Each CDR3 protein is one row after TCRdb ran MiXCR on the PCR reads. The sample comprises tens of thousands of distinct CDR3 sequences, about 7.3% of which are singletons, and around 2.5% rests with the top ten.

J is TRBJ2-5 and V is TRBV4-2, with 7 bases that match TRBD2. Material: PBMCs from the stem cell graft donor, obtained from the stem cell graft. This TCR came from a human donor who donated a stem cell graft to a child with acute lymphoblastic leukemia. The CDR3 is CASSQESGTKQETQYF. The DNA of the CDR3 is TGTGCCAGCAGCCAAGAATCCGGGACTAAGCAAGAGACCCAGTACTTC.